The TCR beta chain described here comes from a study of a mutant IDH1 vaccine in newly diagnosed glioma (dated by TCRdb to the early 2020s). About the study as a whole: Vaccination was initiated 4-6 weeks after radiotherapy alone, or concurrently with temozolomide cycles in the chemotherapy-containing groups. The approximately 30 treated patients were 62.5% male and roughly 38% female, with a mean age of roughly 42 years. Prior to enrollment, standard therapy consisting of radiotherapy alone, temozolomide alone, or radiochemotherapy with temozolomide had been administered to patients, with the combination being received by most patients. Visit V12 was the week-35 safety follow-up and visit V13 was the week-47 end of study. Peripheral blood was drawn at six visits: V03 (baseline), V05, V07, V10, V12 and V13. Longitudinal TCRB deep sequencing was performed for roughly 27 treated patients wherever samples were available for exploratory analyses.

General conclusions and limits of the study: Across multiple MHC alleles, vaccine-induced immune responses were seen in 85% to 95% of patients. Pseudoprogression seemed to be unrelated to changes in the top peripheral T cell clonotypes found by TCRB sequencing. Availability determined which PBMC samples were chosen for TCRB deep sequencing. The authors stated that sample limitations prevented analyses of patient blood samples from being reproduced.

In the paper's terms, the time point label means: week 35, safety follow-up. Each vaccine dose, consisting of 300 ug of a 20-mer mutant IDH1 peptide in Montanide, was administered subcutaneously with topical imiquimod. Patients received eight vaccinations in weeks 1, 3, 5, 7, 11, 15, 19 and 23, corresponding to visits V03 through V10. The donors had newly diagnosed IDH1-mutant astrocytomas of WHO grade 3 or 4 that showed loss of nuclear ATRX. The samples were drawn from NOA16, a multicentre, single-arm, open-label phase I trial in Germany that tested a mutant IDH1 peptide vaccine in humans for the first time. Genomic DNA for TCRB sequencing was extracted from EDTA blood using the DNeasy Blood and Tissue Kit. The library was prepared using the immunoSEQ multiplex PCR assay. Rearranged TCR beta chain sequences were amplified with the hsTCRB Kit following the manufacturer's protocol. TCRB libraries were sequenced on an Illumina MiSeq. On the authors' methods: Demultiplexing, trimming and gene mapping were performed with the kit vendor's proprietary platform. As stored in TCRdb, this immuneACCESS dataset retains in-frame rearrangements with V and J assigned. A fraction of the clones does not appear; measured against another copy, unresolved V genes explain less than half of the discrepancy, and the remainder lacks a known reason. The D gene and trimming were derived from the DNA, and the V and J assignments and clone size from that table. The sample table lists about 69,000 clones, approximately 86% of them with a count of one. The top ten constitute 1.5% to 2.5% of the sample.

Worth noting for this clone: No cognate antigen has been identified for it. No base quality values were provided; no much bigger clone lies one nucleotide off.

The CDR3 holds 17 amino acids from the cysteine to the phenylalanine. The only DNA kept is the CDR3, 51 bases in frame from the first base. V and J are truncated by 1 base and 4 bases respectively, leaving an intervening sequence of 19 bases. Via the germline V gene, CDR1 is LGHNA and CDR2 YSLEER. The rearranged segments are TRBV4-3 and TRBJ1-2; TRBD1 is a possible D gene, resting on 6 matching bases. The sequence derives from a young man with glioma. The sample consisted of PBMCs, taken from a glioma patient whose treatment included an IDH1 peptide vaccine. DNA sequence: TGCGCCAGCAGCCAAGGGTGGTCCGGGGGGCGAGTCTATGGCTACACCTTC. This codes for CASSQGWSGGRVYGYTF.